This is a list of T cell receptor beta chains from one sample in a study of response to subunit inactivated influenza vaccine. TCRdb passed the RT-PCR reads through MiXCR, listing each CDR3 protein once. The table shows roughly 180,000 distinct CDR3 sequences, with around 8.8% occurring only once. Sample: non-naive T cells sorted from PBMCs, taken on the day of vaccination. These receptors came from a man in his fifties who received an inactivated influenza vaccine. CDR3s include the opening cysteine and the closing phenylalanine or tryptophan. The D gene is left open where the match is weak. Clone size is stated in some rows and not others, as once, few, many or a class when expanded.

>NA|TRBV20-1|TRBJ1-3|NA
CSAMVPGNTIYF
TGCAGTGCGATGGTCCCTGGAAACACCATATATTTT
>NA|TRBV11-2|TRBJ2-5|many
CASSRTGAHGETQYF
TGTGCCAGCAGCCGAACCGGAGCACACGGGGAGACCCAGTACTTC
>TRBD2|TRBV19|TRBJ2-2|NA
CASRTSGIRNTGELFF
TGTGCCAGTAGGACTAGCGGAATTAGAAACACCGGGGAGCTGTTTTTT
>TRBD1|TRBV10-3|TRBJ2-4|many
CAISPTGEPQSIQYF
TGTGCCATCAGCCCGACAGGGGAACCCCAAAGCATTCAGTACTTC
>TRBD2|TRBV7-2|TRBJ2-3|few
CASSEGLARTDTQYF
TGTGCCAGCAGCGAGGGACTAGCACGCACAGATACGCAGTATTTT
>TRBD1|TRBV20-1|TRBJ1-4|NA
CSGTTGLTNEKLFF
TGCAGTGGTACGACAGGGCTAACAAATGAAAAACTGTTTTTT
>NA|TRBV4-1|TRBJ2-3|many
CASSGLGGSTDTQYF
TGCGCCAGCAGTGGACTGGGGGGCTCGACAGATACGCAGTATTTT
>NA|TRBV18|TRBJ2-5|few
CASSPPRSQETQYF
TGTGCCAGCTCACCACCGCGCAGCCAAGAGACCCAGTACTTC
>TRBD2|TRBV4-3|TRBJ2-2|many
CASSQDISGVGSGELFF
TGCGCCAGCAGCCAAGATATCAGCGGGGTCGGTTCCGGGGAGCTGTTTTTT
>NA|TRBV18|TRBJ2-7|many
CASSPPAASYEQYF
TGTGCCAGCTCACCACCTGCGGCCTCCTACGAGCAGTACTTC
>NA|TRBV6-6|TRBJ1-1|many
CASSAGNTEAFF
TGTGCCAGCAGTGCAGGGAACACTGAAGCTTTCTTT
>TRBD2|TRBV7-2|TRBJ2-3|few
CASSSLGGGNTDTQYF
TGTGCCAGCAGCTCCCTTGGCGGGGGGAACACAGATACGCAGTATTTT
>TRBD2|TRBV7-2|TRBJ2-3|medium-sized
CASSLGGGADTQYF
TGTGCCAGCAGCTTAGGTGGGGGGGCAGATACGCAGTATTTT
>NA|TRBV20-1|TRBJ1-6|many
CSARVSDGPSPLHF
TGCAGTGCTAGAGTTAGTGACGGGCCTTCACCCCTCCACTTT
>NA|TRBV28|TRBJ2-7|NA
CASSSLDRYEQYF
TGTGCCAGCAGTTCCCTCGACAGATACGAGCAGTACTTC
>TRBD1|TRBV7-9|TRBJ2-1|few
CASSLKPGQGNLQFF
TGTGCCAGCAGCTTAAAACCGGGACAGGGTAATTTGCAGTTCTTC
>NA|TRBV20-1|TRBJ1-2|many
CSATIGYGYTF
TGCAGTGCCACTATCGGCTATGGCTACACCTTC
>TRBD2|TRBV6-2/TRBV6-3|TRBJ2-7|few
CASGTSETYEQYF
TGTGCCAGCGGGACTAGCGAAACCTACGAGCAGTACTTC
>NA|TRBV5-1|TRBJ2-5|NA
CASSLRNFQETQYF
TGCGCCAGCAGCTTGCGTAACTTCCAAGAGACCCAGTACTTC
>NA|TRBV7-2|TRBJ2-5|many
CASSLARETQYF
TGTGCCAGCAGCTTAGCTCGGGAGACCCAGTACTTC
>NA|TRBV29-1|TRBJ2-3|many
CSVESRAGSTDTQYF
TGCAGCGTTGAATCCCGAGCGGGCAGCACAGATACGCAGTATTTT
>NA|TRBV12-3/TRBV12-4|TRBJ2-2|many
CASSPKTRSGELFF
TGTGCCAGCTCCCCCAAAACTAGATCCGGGGAGCTGTTTTTT
>TRBD1|TRBV5-1|TRBJ2-7|many
CASSLGGTAAYEQYF
TGCGCCAGCAGCTTGGGAGGGACAGCAGCCTACGAGCAGTACTTC
>NA|TRBV7-2|TRBJ2-7|NA
CASSLNQAYEQYF
TGTGCCAGCAGCTTAAATCAAGCCTACGAGCAGTACTTC
>NA|TRBV12-3/TRBV12-4|TRBJ2-7|many
CASTSSVQQYF
TGTGCCAGCACCTCTAGCGTTCAGCAGTACTTC
>TRBD2|TRBV20-1|TRBJ2-7|few
CSAKDPIAGGPYEQYF
TGCAGTGCTAAAGACCCTATAGCGGGGGGCCCCTACGAGCAGTACTTC
>NA|TRBV5-1|TRBJ2-1|many
CASSLEGGPLFF
TGCGCCAGCAGCTTGGAGGGCGGCCCCCTATTCTTC
>NA|TRBV7-2|TRBJ1-2|NA
CASSSSDSYGYTF
TGTGCCAGCAGCTCCTCGGACAGCTATGGCTACACCTTC
>NA|TRBV30|TRBJ2-7|NA
CAWSRGVEGEQYF
TGTGCCTGGAGTCGCGGGGTGGAAGGCGAGCAGTACTTC
>NA|TRBV16|TRBJ1-6|few
CASSQSRGTNSPLHF
TGTGCCAGCAGCCAATCAAGGGGGACCAATTCACCCCTCCACTTT
>TRBD1|TRBV18|TRBJ2-7|NA
CASSPVGQNYEQYF
TGTGCCAGCTCACCGGTGGGACAGAACTACGAGCAGTACTTC
>TRBD2|TRBV5-1|TRBJ2-1|many
CASSLGAGAYNEQFF
TGCGCCAGCAGCTTAGGGGCGGGAGCGTACAATGAGCAGTTCTTC
>NA|TRBV7-2|TRBJ2-7|few
CASRRDREQYF
TGTGCCAGCAGACGAGACAGGGAGCAGTACTTC
>TRBD1|TRBV5-5|TRBJ1-5|NA
CASSLVPGGGQPQHF
TGTGCCAGCAGCTTGGTTCCAGGGGGAGGTCAGCCCCAGCATTTT
>NA|TRBV20-1|TRBJ2-1|NA
CSAREGTYNEQFF
TGCAGTGCTAGAGAGGGTACTTACAATGAGCAGTTCTTC
>NA|TRBV20-1|TRBJ1-5|many
CSARRGNTGLNQPQHF
TGCAGTGCTAGACGGGGGAATACGGGGCTTAATCAGCCCCAGCATTTT
>TRBD1|TRBV11-2|TRBJ1-4|few
CASRLGGQINEKLFF
TGTGCCAGCAGGTTAGGGGGACAGATTAATGAAAAACTGTTTTTT
>NA|TRBV20-1|TRBJ2-1|many
CSGRDSGYNEQFF
TGCAGTGGGAGGGACTCGGGCTACAATGAGCAGTTCTTC